Listed below are T cell receptor beta chains from one sample, sequenced in a study of blood T cell repertoires in COVID-19. The assay was immunoSEQ multiplex PCR, and TCRdb's table has in-frame clones only and misses some. This sample has 350,000 or so clones, with roughly 87% found just once. The sample consisted of PBMCs or T cells enriched from blood (not recorded which). These receptors were obtained from a woman in her twenties or thirties who had recovered from COVID-19. Each CDR3 is given with its conserved first and last residue. A D gene is named only where the DNA matches it firmly. Some rows mark clone size as missing; the rest say once, few, many or name a class of expanded clone.

j_call d_call v_call clone_size cdr3_nt cdr3_aa
TRBJ1-1 TRBD1 TRBV15 - TGTGCCACCAGCAAGTTCAGGGGGAAAAGCAGCACTGAAGCTTTCTTT CATSKFRGKSSTEAFF
TRBJ2-5 TRBD1 TRBV5-6 - TGTGCCAGCAGCTTGGGGACAGGAAGCTCCGAAGAGACCCAGTACTTC CASSLGTGSSEETQYF
TRBJ2-3 TRBD2 TRBV5-1 - TGCGCCAGCAGCTTGGCCGGGGGGAGAGATACGCAGTATTTT CASSLAGGRDTQYF
TRBJ2-7 - TRBV3-1/TRBV3-2 - TGTGCCAGCAGCCCGATCACAGCACCATTTTACGAGCAGTACTTC CASSPITAPFYEQYF
TRBJ1-1 TRBD1 TRBV7-9 - TGTGCCAGCAGCCCGAACAGGGGTGGGAGTGAAGCTTTCTTT CASSPNRGGSEAFF
TRBJ2-6 - TRBV27 - TGTGCCAGCAGTTTAAGGCGGATCTCTGGGGCCAACGTCCTGACTTTC CASSLRRISGANVLTF
TRBJ2-1 - TRBV7-9 - TGTGCCAGCCGCCCGGGCAGGGATGAGCAGTTCTTC CASRPGRDEQFF
TRBJ2-1 - TRBV3-1/TRBV3-2 few TGTGCCAGCAGCCCTTTTGAGGGGGCCTACAATGAGCAGTTCTTC CASSPFEGAYNEQFF
TRBJ1-3 - TRBV6-5 - TGTGCCAGCAGTTACGGGCAGGGGACCACCATATATTTT CASSYGQGTTIYF
TRBJ2-1 - TRBV29-1 - TGCAGCGTTGAAGCGGACAGCCCCTACAATGAGCAGTTCTTC CSVEADSPYNEQFF
TRBJ1-5 - TRBV27 once TGTGCCAGCAGAATCTACTCCGCAGGGGAAGGTCAGCCCCAGCATTTT CASRIYSAGEGQPQHF
TRBJ2-1 TRBD1 TRBV27 - TGTGCCAGCAGCCCTCGGACAGGGGGCAGGCTGGCCTACAATGAGCAGTTCTTC CASSPRTGGRLAYNEQFF
TRBJ2-1 - TRBV9 - TGTGCCAGCAGCGTAGCCGGGGTGGGCTACAATGAGCAGTTCTTC CASSVAGVGYNEQFF
TRBJ2-5 TRBD2 TRBV28 - TGTGCCAGCAGTTTAGCGGGGGTGGATCAAGAGACCCAGTACTTC CASSLAGVDQETQYF
TRBJ1-5 - TRBV9 few TGTGCCAGCAGCGTCTCAGGGAAGAGCAATCAGCCCCAGCATTTT CASSVSGKSNQPQHF
TRBJ1-2 - TRBV6-2/TRBV6-3 once TGTGCCAGCAGTTACATAGGAGCTAACTATGGCTACACCTTC CASSYIGANYGYTF
TRBJ2-3 TRBD2 TRBV28 - TGTGCCAGCAGTTCGACTAGCGGGGAGGATACGCAGTATTTT CASSSTSGEDTQYF
TRBJ1-5 TRBD1 TRBV2 - TGTGCCAGCAGTGAAGAGACAGGGGGCCATCAGCCCCAGCATTTT CASSEETGGHQPQHF
TRBJ2-3 TRBD2 TRBV2 - TGTGCCAGCAGTTATCCGGGACTAGCGACAGATACGCAGTATTTT CASSYPGLATDTQYF
TRBJ2-2 - TRBV9 - TGTGCCAGCAGCGTAGATGGGCCACCGAACACCGGGGAGCTGTTTTTT CASSVDGPPNTGELFF
TRBJ1-4 - TRBV7-9 - TGTGCCAGCAGCTTAGCCTCCAGTAATGAAAAACTGTTTTTT CASSLASSNEKLFF
TRBJ1-1 - TRBV6-5 - TGTGCCAGCAGTTCAGGGAACACTGAAGCTTTCTTT CASSSGNTEAFF
TRBJ1-1 - TRBV7-9 - TGTGCCAGCAGCTTCGCTCAGGGGCGGAACACTGAAGCTTTCTTT CASSFAQGRNTEAFF
TRBJ2-1 TRBD1 TRBV3-1/TRBV3-2 - TGTGCCAGCAGCCAAGAGTTGGGACAGCGCTACAATGAGCAGTTCTTC CASSQELGQRYNEQFF
TRBJ2-2 - TRBV12-5 - TGTGCTAGTGGTTTGGGGGCCCGGAGGGAGCTGTTTTTT CASGLGARRELFF
TRBJ1-2 - TRBV19 once TGTGCCAGTAGTATTACCGCCGACAGCTCCTATGGCTACACCTTC CASSITADSSYGYTF
TRBJ2-5 - TRBV5-1 once TGCGCCAGCAGCTTCTCCGGACAGCAAGAGACCCAGTACTTC CASSFSGQQETQYF
TRBJ2-1 - TRBV19 - TGTGCCAGTAGTATCTTCGGAGGGATAGACAATGAGCAGTTCTTC CASSIFGGIDNEQFF
TRBJ2-2 TRBD2 TRBV28 - TGTGCCAGCAGATTGGGACTACTCACCGGGGAGCTGTTTTTT CASRLGLLTGELFF
TRBJ1-6 - TRBV21-1 - TGTGCCAGCAGCAAGGGGCAGGCCCCGAGGAGGGCACCCCTCCACTTT CASSKGQAPRRAPLHF
TRBJ2-2 - TRBV18 - TGTGCCAGCTCACCACAAGTACAGAACACCGGGGAGCTGTTTTTT CASSPQVQNTGELFF
TRBJ2-3 - TRBV3-1/TRBV3-2 - TGTGCCAGCAGCCGGGGTGTACTAGCCCTCTCGACAGATACGCAGTATTTT CASSRGVLALSTDTQYF
TRBJ2-3 - TRBV5-4 - TGTGCCAGCAGCACCAACAGGGCCGGAGATACGCAGTATTTT CASSTNRAGDTQYF
TRBJ2-7 - TRBV18 - TGTGCCAGCTCACCGTCGACAGACGAGCAGTACTTC CASSPSTDEQYF
TRBJ2-3 TRBD2 TRBV2 once TGTGCCAGCAGTGGCCCAGCGGGGAGCACAGATACGCAGTATTTT CASSGPAGSTDTQYF
TRBJ1-1 - TRBV11-2 few TGTGCCAGCAGCCCCAAGACAGCCCTGGGCACTGAAGCTTTCTTT CASSPKTALGTEAFF
TRBJ2-1 TRBD2 TRBV18 - TGTGCCAGCTCACCTCCCGGACTAGCGGGGGCGGGGGAGCAGTTCTTC CASSPPGLAGAGEQFF
TRBJ2-5 - TRBV5-4 - TGTGCCAGCAGCTCCGGGAGCCAAGAGACCCAGTACTTC CASSSGSQETQYF
TRBJ1-4 TRBD1 TRBV5-1 - TGCGCCAGCAAACGGACAGGAGCCCTGTTAGGGGAAAAACTGTTTTTT CASKRTGALLGEKLFF
TRBJ1-6 TRBD1 TRBV6-2/TRBV6-3 - TGTGCCAGCAGTACCTCGCTCGGTGACAGGGTGTCCTATAATTCACCCCTCCACTTT CASSTSLGDRVSYNSPLHF
TRBJ1-5 TRBD1 TRBV7-9 - TGTGCCAGCAGCTTAGGGACAGGGTCGAATCAGCCCCAGCATTTT CASSLGTGSNQPQHF
TRBJ2-1 TRBD2 TRBV7-9 - TGTGCCAGCAGCCTAAATAGCGGGGGGGCTAATGAGCAGTTCTTC CASSLNSGGANEQFF
TRBJ2-2 - TRBV7-2 - TGTGCCAGCAGCTTAGTGGGAGGACGGGTCACCGGGGAGCTGTTTTTT CASSLVGGRVTGELFF
TRBJ2-1 TRBD2 TRBV11-2 - TGTGCCAGCAGCCCCCTTCGGGACTACTCTTTCAATGAGCAGTTCTTC CASSPLRDYSFNEQFF
TRBJ1-2 - TRBV5-4 - TGTGCCAGCACCACTTTACAGGGCTCGAATGGCTACACCTTC CASTTLQGSNGYTF
TRBJ2-2 - TRBV7-9 - TGTGCCAGCAGCTCCCGGGCCGGGGAGCTGTTTTTT CASSSRAGELFF
TRBJ2-3 - TRBV5-6 - TGTGCCAGCAGCATTACGACCGGGACACTCACAGATACGCAGTATTTT CASSITTGTLTDTQYF
TRBJ2-2 TRBD2 TRBV11-2 - TGTGCCAGCAGCTTCAGTGCGGGGGGGACCGGGGAGCTGTTTTTT CASSFSAGGTGELFF
TRBJ1-1 - TRBV14 - TGTGCCAGCAGCCAAGGAGTCCAGAACACTGAAGCTTTCTTT CASSQGVQNTEAFF
TRBJ1-3 TRBD1 TRBV19 - TGTGCCAGTAGGCCGAGATCACCGGGACAGGGCAGTGGGTTAGTTCGAAACACCATATATTTT CASRPRSPGQGSGLVRNTIYF
TRBJ2-7 - TRBV10-1 - TGCGCCAGCAGTGAGTCCAGGTCGACCTACGAGCAGTACTTC CASSESRSTYEQYF
TRBJ2-7 TRBD1 TRBV11-2 - TGTGCCAGCAGCCAGCCCGGGACAGGGGTTAACGAGCAGTACTTC CASSQPGTGVNEQYF
TRBJ2-1 - TRBV28 - TGTGCCAGCAGCCCGACTCTCCGTAGTGAGCAGTTCTTC CASSPTLRSEQFF
TRBJ1-6 - TRBV1 - TGCACCAGCAGCCATCCCCAACCTACCGACAGGGAGGAGTCACCCCTCCACTTT CTSSHPQPTDREESPLHF